Detailed here is one T cell receptor (beta chain). The V gene lost 3 bases and the J gene lost 0 bases, with 13 bases spanning the gap. Germline V gene data show CDR1 as SGHRS and CDR2 as YFSETQ. The CDR3 has 16 amino acids. The protocol was immunoSEQ multiplex PCR, while the TCRdb copy is restricted to in-frame clones and leaves out a portion. The table includes under 80,000 clones, over 80% detected once. These data belong to a study of OX40 agonist ivuxolimab in advanced cancers. This chain connects TRBV5-1 to TRBJ2-1, with D unclear. The material was CD4+ or CD8+ T cells sorted from blood, obtained in a trial of the OX40 agonist ivuxolimab. The receptor's source is an adult with an advanced solid tumor such as melanoma, head and neck, liver or kidney cancer. This CDR3 reads CASSYNNPGSYNEQFF. CDR3 in DNA: TGCGCCAGCAGCTATAATAATCCTGGCTCCTACAATGAGCAGTTCTTC. Drawing the rest from reference TRBV5-1 and TRBJ2-1, the complete variable domain is KAGVTQTPRYLIKTRGQQVTLSCSPISGHRSVSWYQQTPGQGLQFLFEYFSETQRNKGNFPGRFSGRQFSNSRSEMNVSTLELGDSALYLCASSYNNPGSYNEQFFGPGTRLTVL.